Sequencing of this TCR beta chain was carried out in a study of blood T cell repertoires in COVID-19. Study-level information: In each case, the material was cDNA or gDNA derived from T cells, B-cell-depleted T cells, or PBMCs.

Germline V gene data show CDR1 as SGHDN and CDR2 as FVKESK. The germline V and J ends were trimmed by 0 bases and 3 bases, with 11 bases remaining between them. The CDR3 covers 15 residues. This table comes from immunoSEQ multiplex PCR, and its TCRdb copy is limited to in-frame clones, with some not included. This table has about 180,000 clones, roughly 86% appearing once. This TCR derives from a woman in her thirties with active or convalescent COVID-19. The J gene is TRBJ1-1, the V gene TRBV14; D not resolved. Material for sequencing was peripheral blood. The CDR3 nucleotides read TGTGCCAGCAGCCAAGACCGGGTCATCTACACTGAAGCTTTCTTT. Amino acids: CASSQDRVIYTEAFF.